One and the same sample provided the 2 T cell receptor beta chains below, sequenced in a study of blood T cell repertoires in COVID-19 (TCRdb year 2020). Libraries were constructed by the immunoSEQ multiplex PCR assay. What TCRdb holds here is the immuneACCESS table cut down to in-frame rearrangements. Part of the clones is not present; checked against another copy, under half of the missing clones reflect an unresolved V gene, and the others are unexplained. Recorded for this sample are some 300,000 clones; 90% of them occurred a single time. Under 1.1% of the sample comes from the top ten. Sequencing used peripheral blood. These receptors came from a woman in her thirties or forties with COVID-19, enrolled during active disease.

The rearrangement uses TRBV27 and TRBJ1-5; a weak D match, TRBD1 (6 bases). The CDR3 contains 16 residues. Trimming took off 3 bases at V and 4 bases at J, with 16 bases between the two ends. Germline V gene data show CDR1 as MNHEY and CDR2 as SMNVEV (reference sequence). The CDR3 loop reads CASSLQGRAVNQPQHF. The CDR3 nucleotides read TGTGCCAGCAGTTTGCAGGGGAGAGCGGTAAATCAGCCCCAGCATTTT.

The chain employs TRBV4-3 and TRBJ1-5, with 11 bases matching TRBD1. The CDR3 loop spans 18 amino acids. Germline lookup yields CDR1 LGHNA and CDR2 YSLEER. With V trimmed by 2 bases and J by 7 bases, 13 bases remained unmatched. CDR3 DNA: TGCGCCAGCAGCCAAACCCTCACGGGACAGGGGGTTATGCAGCCCCAGCATTTT. This gives the protein CASSQTLTGQGVMQPQHF.